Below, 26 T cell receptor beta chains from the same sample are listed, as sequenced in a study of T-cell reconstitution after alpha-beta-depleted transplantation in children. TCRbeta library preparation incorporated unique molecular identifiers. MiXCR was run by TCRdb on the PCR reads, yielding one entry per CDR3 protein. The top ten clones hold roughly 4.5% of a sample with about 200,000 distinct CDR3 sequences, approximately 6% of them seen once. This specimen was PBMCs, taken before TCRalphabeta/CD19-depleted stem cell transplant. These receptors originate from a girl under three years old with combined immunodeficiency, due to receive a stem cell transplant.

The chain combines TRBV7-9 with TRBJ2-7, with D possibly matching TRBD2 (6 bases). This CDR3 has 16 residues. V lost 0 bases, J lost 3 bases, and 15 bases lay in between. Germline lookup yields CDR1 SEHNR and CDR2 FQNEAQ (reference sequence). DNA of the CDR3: TGTGCCAGCAGCTTAGCCCGAGGAGGGCCCAGCTACGAGCAGTACTTC. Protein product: CASSLARGGPSYEQYF.

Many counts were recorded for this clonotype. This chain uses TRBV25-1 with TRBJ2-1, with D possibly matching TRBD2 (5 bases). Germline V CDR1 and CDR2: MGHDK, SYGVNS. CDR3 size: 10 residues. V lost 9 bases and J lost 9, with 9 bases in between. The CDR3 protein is CARRRSEQFF. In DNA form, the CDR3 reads TGTGCCAGGAGGAGGAGTGAGCAGTTCTTC.

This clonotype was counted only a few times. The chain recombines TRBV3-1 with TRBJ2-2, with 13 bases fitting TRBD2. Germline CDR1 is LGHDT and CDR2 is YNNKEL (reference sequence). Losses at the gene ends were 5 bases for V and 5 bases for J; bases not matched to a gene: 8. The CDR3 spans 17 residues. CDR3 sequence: CASSTIGLAGVTGELFF. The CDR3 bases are TGTGCCAGCAGCACTATCGGACTAGCGGGAGTTACCGGGGAGCTGTTTTTT.

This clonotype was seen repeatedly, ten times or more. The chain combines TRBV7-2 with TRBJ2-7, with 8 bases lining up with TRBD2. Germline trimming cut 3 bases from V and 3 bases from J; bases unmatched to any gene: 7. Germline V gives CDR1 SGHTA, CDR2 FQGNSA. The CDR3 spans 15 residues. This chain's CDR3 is CASSLYSGIVYEQYF. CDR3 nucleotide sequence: TGTGCCAGCAGCTTGTATAGCGGGATAGTCTACGAGCAGTACTTC.

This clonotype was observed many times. This chain's CDR3 is CASSLPRQGRNEKLFF. The CDR3 nucleotides read TGTGCCAGCAGCTTACCCAGACAGGGAAGAAACGAAAAACTGTTTTTT. This chain joins TRBV5-6 and TRBJ1-4; 7 bases fit TRBD1. The CDR3 extends over 16 amino acids. V lost 2 bases to trimming and J lost 8 bases; unmatched junction nucleotides: 12. CDR1 and CDR2 from the germline V gene are SGHDT and YYEEEE.

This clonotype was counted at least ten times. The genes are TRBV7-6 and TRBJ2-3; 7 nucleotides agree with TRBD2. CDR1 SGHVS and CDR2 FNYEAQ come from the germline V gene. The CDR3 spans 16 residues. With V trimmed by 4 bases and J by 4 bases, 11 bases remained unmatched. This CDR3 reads CASSSGLVPFPDTQYF. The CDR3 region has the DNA TGTGCCAGCAGCTCCGGACTAGTGCCGTTCCCAGATACGCAGTATTTT. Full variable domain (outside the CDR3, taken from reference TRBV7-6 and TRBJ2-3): GAGVSQSPRYKVTKRGQDVALRCDPISGHVSLYWYRQALGQGPEFLTYFNYEAQQDKSGLPNDRFSAERPEGSISTLTIQRTEQRDSAMYRCASSSGLVPFPDTQYFGPGTRLTVL.

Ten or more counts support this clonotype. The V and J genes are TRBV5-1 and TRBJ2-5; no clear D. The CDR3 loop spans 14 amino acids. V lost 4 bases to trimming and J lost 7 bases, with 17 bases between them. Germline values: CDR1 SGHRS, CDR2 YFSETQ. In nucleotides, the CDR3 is TGCGCCAGCAGCCGTCCCCGGATGGAAAGGACCCAGTACTTC. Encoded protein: CASSRPRMERTQYF.

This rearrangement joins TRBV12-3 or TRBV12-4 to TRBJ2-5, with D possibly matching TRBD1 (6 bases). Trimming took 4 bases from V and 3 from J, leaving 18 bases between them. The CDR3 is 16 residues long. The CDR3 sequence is CASSSPYRDTKETQYF. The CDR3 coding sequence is TGTGCCAGCAGTTCACCATATAGGGACACTAAAGAGACCCAGTACTTC.

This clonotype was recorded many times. As DNA, the CDR3 is TGTGCCAGCTCACTCTCCTCTAGCCAAAATGAGCAGTTCTTC. Translation: CASSLSSSQNEQFF. This chain connects TRBV18 to TRBJ2-1, with a tentative D call TRBD2 (5 bases). The germline gives CDR1 KGHSH, CDR2 LQKENI. Between the trimmed V and J ends, which lost 4 bases and 7 bases, there was a span of 14 bases. This CDR3 is built from 14 residues.

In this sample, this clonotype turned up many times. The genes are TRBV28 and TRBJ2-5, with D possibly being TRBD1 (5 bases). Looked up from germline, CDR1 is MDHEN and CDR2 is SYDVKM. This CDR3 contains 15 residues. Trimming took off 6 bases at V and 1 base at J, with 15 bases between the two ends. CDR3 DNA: TGTGCCAGCAGCTTCTTTCCAGGGTTCCAAGAGACCCAGTACTTC. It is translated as CASSFFPGFQETQYF.

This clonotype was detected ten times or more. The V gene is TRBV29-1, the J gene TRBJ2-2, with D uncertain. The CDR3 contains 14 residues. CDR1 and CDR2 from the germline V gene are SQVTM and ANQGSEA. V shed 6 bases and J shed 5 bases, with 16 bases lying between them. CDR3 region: CSVSWQAETGELFF. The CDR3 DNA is TGCAGCGTGTCCTGGCAGGCGGAAACCGGGGAGCTGTTTTTT.

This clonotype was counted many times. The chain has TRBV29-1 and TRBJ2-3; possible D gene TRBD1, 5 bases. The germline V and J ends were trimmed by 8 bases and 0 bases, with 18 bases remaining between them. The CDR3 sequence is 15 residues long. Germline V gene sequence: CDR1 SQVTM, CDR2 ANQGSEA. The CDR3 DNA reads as TGCAGCCCGTACAGGAGTTCCCCTAGCACAGATACGCAGTATTTT. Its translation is CSPYRSSPSTDTQYF.

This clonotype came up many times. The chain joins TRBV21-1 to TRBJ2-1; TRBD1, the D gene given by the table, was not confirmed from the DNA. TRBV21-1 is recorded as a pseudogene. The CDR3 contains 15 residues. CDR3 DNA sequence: TGTGCCAGCAGCATTCAGGGGGCCAAATACAATGAGCAGTTCTTC. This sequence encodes CASSIQGAKYNEQFF.

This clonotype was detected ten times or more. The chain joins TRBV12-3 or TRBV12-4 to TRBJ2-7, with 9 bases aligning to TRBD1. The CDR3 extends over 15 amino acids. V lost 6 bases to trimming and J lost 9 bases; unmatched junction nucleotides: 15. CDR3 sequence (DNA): TGTGCCAGCAGCTGGGGACAGGGCGATAACGGGGGGCAGTACTTC. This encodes CASSWGQGDNGGQYF.

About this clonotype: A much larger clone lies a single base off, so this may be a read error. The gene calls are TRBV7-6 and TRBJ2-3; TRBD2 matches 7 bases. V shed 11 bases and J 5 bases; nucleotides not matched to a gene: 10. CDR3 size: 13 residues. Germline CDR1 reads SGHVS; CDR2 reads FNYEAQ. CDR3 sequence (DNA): TGTGCCTCCAGGCTTCGGGGGGAAGATACGCAGTATTTT. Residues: CASRLRGEDTQYF.

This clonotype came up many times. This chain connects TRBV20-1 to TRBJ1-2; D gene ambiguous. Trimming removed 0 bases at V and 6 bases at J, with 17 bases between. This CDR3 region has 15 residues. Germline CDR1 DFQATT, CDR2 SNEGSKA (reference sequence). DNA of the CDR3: TGCAGTGCTAGAGATAGCCAGGCGAACTTCCATGGCTACACCTTC. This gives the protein CSARDSQANFHGYTF.

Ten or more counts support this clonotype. CDR3 sequence (DNA): TGTGCCAGCAGTGGAGGGACTAGCGGGTACAATGAGCAGTTCTTC. Protein sequence: CASSGGTSGYNEQFF. The V call is TRBV27, the J call TRBJ2-1; 12 nucleotides agree with TRBD2. This CDR3 has 15 residues. Germline loops: CDR1 MNHEY, CDR2 SMNVEV (reference sequence). Losses at the gene ends were 5 bases for V and 4 bases for J; bases not matched to a gene: 3.

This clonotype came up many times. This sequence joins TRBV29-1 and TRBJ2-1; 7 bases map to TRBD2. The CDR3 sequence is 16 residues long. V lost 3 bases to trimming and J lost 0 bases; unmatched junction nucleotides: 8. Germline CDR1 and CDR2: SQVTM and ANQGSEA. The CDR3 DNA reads TGCAGCGTTGACGGCGGGAGTCCTCTCTCCTACAATGAGCAGTTCTTC. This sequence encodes CSVDGGSPLSYNEQFF.

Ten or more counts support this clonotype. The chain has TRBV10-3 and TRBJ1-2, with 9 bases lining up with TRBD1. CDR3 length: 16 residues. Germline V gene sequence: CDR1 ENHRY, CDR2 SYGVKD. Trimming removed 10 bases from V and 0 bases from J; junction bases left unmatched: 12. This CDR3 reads CASSRTGDETNYGYTF. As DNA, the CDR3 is TGTGCCAGTTCTCGGACAGGGGACGAGACTAACTATGGCTACACCTTC.

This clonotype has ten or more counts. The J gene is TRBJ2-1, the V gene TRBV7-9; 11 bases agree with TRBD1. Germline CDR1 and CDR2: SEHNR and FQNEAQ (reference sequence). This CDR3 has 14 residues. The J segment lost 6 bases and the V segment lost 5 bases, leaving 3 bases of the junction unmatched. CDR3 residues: CASSPDRGPNEQFF. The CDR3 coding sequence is TGTGCCAGCAGCCCGGACAGGGGGCCCAATGAGCAGTTCTTC.

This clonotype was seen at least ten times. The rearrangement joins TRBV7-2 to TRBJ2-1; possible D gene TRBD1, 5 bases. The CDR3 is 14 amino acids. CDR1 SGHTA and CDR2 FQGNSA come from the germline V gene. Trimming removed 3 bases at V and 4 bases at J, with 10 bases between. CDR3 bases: TGTGCCAGCAGCTTCCAGGGTCTGTACAATGAGCAGTTCTTC. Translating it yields CASSFQGLYNEQFF.

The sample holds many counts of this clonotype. The CDR3 region is CATRGIFPLNEQFF. The CDR3 nucleotides are TGTGCCACCCGAGGGATTTTCCCCCTTAATGAGCAGTTCTTC. The V call is TRBV6-2 or TRBV6-3, the J call TRBJ2-1; maybe TRBD2 (5 bases). Trimming stripped 10 bases from V and 7 bases from J, with 20 bases between. CDR1 is MNHEY, CDR2 SVGEGT, per germline. This CDR3 is built from 14 residues.

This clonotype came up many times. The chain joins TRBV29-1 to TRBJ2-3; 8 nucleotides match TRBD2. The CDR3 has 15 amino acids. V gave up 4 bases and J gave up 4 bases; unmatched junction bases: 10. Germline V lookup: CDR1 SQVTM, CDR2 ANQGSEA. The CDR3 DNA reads TGCAGCGTTGCCCATAGCGGGATACTGGCAGATACGCAGTATTTT. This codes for CSVAHSGILADTQYF.

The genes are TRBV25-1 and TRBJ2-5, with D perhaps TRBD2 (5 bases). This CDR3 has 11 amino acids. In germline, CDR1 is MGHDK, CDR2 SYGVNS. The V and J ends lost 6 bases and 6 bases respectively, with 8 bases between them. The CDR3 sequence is CASSAGKTQYF. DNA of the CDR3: TGTGCCAGCAGCGCCGGGAAGACCCAGTACTTC.

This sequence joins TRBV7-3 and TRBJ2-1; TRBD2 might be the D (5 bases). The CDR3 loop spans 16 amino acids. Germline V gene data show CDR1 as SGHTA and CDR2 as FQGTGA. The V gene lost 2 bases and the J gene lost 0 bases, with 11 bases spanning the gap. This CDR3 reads CASSLSSGRSYNEQFF. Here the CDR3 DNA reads TGTGCCAGCAGCTTATCCAGCGGACGCTCCTACAATGAGCAGTTCTTC.

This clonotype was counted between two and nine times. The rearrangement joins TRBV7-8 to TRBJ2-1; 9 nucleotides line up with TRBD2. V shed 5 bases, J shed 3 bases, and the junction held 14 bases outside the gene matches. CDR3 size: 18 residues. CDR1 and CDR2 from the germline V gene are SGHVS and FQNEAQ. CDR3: CASSPSEGLAGFYNEQFF. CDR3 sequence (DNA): TGTGCCAGCAGCCCTAGCGAGGGTCTAGCGGGATTCTACAATGAGCAGTTCTTC.